In its sample, the clone carrying this TCR beta chain is medium-sized (0.01 to 0.1%). Antigen specificity is unknown. The source of the sample is a study of spatial heterogeneity in lung cancer. Study conclusions and caveats: Higher tumor mutation counts went along with higher counts of expanded intratumoral alpha and beta TCRs. Coverage was estimated at approximately 7.4% of tumor T cells for alpha chains and about 13% for beta chains.

Specified time point: sample taken at primary tumor resection. Unsorted tumor, nontumor lung tissue or cryopreserved PBMC supplied the whole RNA. The V end lost 4 bases, the J end lost 5 bases, and 14 bases lay between the germline ends. Germline-derived CDR1 and CDR2 are LGHNA and YNFKEQ. The CDR3 length is 14 residues. Every TCR cDNA molecule carried a tag that served as a unique molecular identifier. TCRdb recomputed calls from the 5' RACE reads with MiXCR, one row per CDR3 protein. The sample gives tens of thousands of distinct CDR3 sequences, under 7.5% of which show up once; 10% is in the top ten.

The sequenced sample was lung tumor tissue, obtained at surgery. The V call is TRBV4-2, the J call TRBJ2-5; either TRBD1 or TRBD2 may fit D (5 bases each). This TCR derives from a male donor with early-stage non-small cell lung cancer. The CDR3 spells CASSPRGFEETQYF. CDR3 sequence (DNA): TGTGCCAGCAGCCCCCGGGGCTTCGAGGAGACCCAGTACTTC.